This T cell receptor (beta chain) was sequenced for a study of blood T cell repertoires in COVID-19. Method: immunoSEQ multiplex PCR; TCRdb's copy keeps in-frame clones and lacks some. The sample shows approximately 130,000 clones, 60% to 85% of them seen only once. The germline V gene has CDR1 MNHEY and CDR2 SVGAGI. V shed 1 base and J shed 5 bases, with 12 bases lying between them. There are 14 residues in the CDR3. Sequencing input: peripheral blood. This TCR derives from an elderly man with acute or convalescent COVID-19. The chain is built from TRBV6-5 and TRBJ2-7, with D maybe TRBD2 (6 bases). The CDR3 loop is CASSYLRGRHEQYF. The CDR3 coding sequence is TGTGCCAGCAGTTACTTGCGGGGTCGTCACGAGCAGTACTTC.